This record concerns one TCR beta chain sequence. The germline V gene has CDR1 MDHEN and CDR2 SYDVKM. Trimming removed 11 bases from V and 0 bases from J, with 19 bases in between. The CDR3 is made up of 15 amino acids. This specimen comes from a study of blood T cell repertoires in COVID-19. The participants were between about 18 and 100 years old and came from under 25 US areas. Participants were placed into cohorts based on the clinical history they reported. In the source study's methods: It was from reference gene primer amplification that nucleated cell counts were estimated. The table came from immunoSEQ multiplex PCR; TCRdb's copy has only in-frame clones and leaves some out. D and trimming come from the DNA, and the V and J calls and clone size come from that table. The data show some 270,000 clones, with 80% to 90% seen just once and 3.5% to 4.5% held by the top ten.

V gene TRBV28 combines with J gene TRBJ1-1; TRBD1 is a possible D gene (6 bases). Sequenced sample: PBMCs or T cells enriched from blood (not recorded which). The sequence derives from a woman aged 25-40 years who had recovered from COVID-19. In DNA, the CDR3 is TGTGCCGCTACGGACAGCCTTAAGATGAACACTGAAGCTTTCTTT. Amino acid sequence: CAATDSLKMNTEAFF. The entire variable domain, with the rest obtained from reference TRBV28 and TRBJ1-1, is as follows: DVKVTQSSRYLVKRTGEKVFLECVQDMDHENMFWYRQDPGLGLRLIYFSYDVKMKEKGDIPEGYSVSREKKERFSLILESASTNQTSMYLCAATDSLKMNTEAFFGQGTRLTVV.